These 25 T cell receptor beta chains came from one sample sequenced in a study of blood T cell repertoires in COVID-19. Sequencing was performed with immunoSEQ multiplex PCR; in TCRdb, only in-frame clones are kept and a portion is missing. The table lists 130,000 to 150,000 clones, 87% of them singletons. Sequenced input: peripheral blood. All receptors come from a woman aged 50 to 65 with acute or convalescent COVID-19.

The CDR3: CASSSGYGNTIYF. The CDR3 coding sequence is TGTGCCAGTAGTTCGGGATATGGAAACACCATATATTTT. This chain connects TRBV19 to TRBJ1-3; D unclear. Trimming pared 5 bases from V and 3 bases from J, leaving 8 bases between. CDR1 is LNHDA, CDR2 SQIVND, per germline (reference sequence). The CDR3 covers 13 residues.

V usage is TRBV6-5 and J usage is TRBJ1-6, with D perhaps matching TRBD1 (6 bases). With 6 bases removed from V and 0 bases from J, the gap between germline ends came to 9 bases. The germline V gene encodes CDR1 MNHEY and CDR2 SVGAGI. CDR3 size: 15 residues. In DNA, the CDR3 is TGTGCCAGCAGCCTGACAGGCTCCTATAATTCACCCCTCCACTTT. This sequence encodes CASSLTGSYNSPLHF.

V usage is TRBV2 and J usage is TRBJ2-5, with 9 bases aligning to TRBD1. J was trimmed by 4 bases and V by 3 bases; bases with no gene match: 6. The CDR3 runs to 15 residues. Germline V gives CDR1 SNHLY, CDR2 FYNNEI. CDR3 loop: CASSEGTGSRETQYF. CDR3 coding DNA: TGTGCCAGCAGTGAGGGGACAGGGTCTCGAGAGACCCAGTACTTC. Variable domain in full (rest from reference TRBV2 and TRBJ2-5): EPEVTQTPSHQVTQMGQEVILRCVPISNHLYFYWYRQILGQKVEFLVSFYNNEISEKSEIFDDQFSVERPDGSNFTLKIRSTKLEDSAMYFCASSEGTGSRETQYFGPGTRLLVL.

This sequence joins TRBV7-3 and TRBJ1-2; perhaps TRBD1 as D (5 bases). Germline V gene sequence: CDR1 SGHTA, CDR2 FQGTGA. The CDR3 has 13 amino acids. V lost 2 bases to trimming and J lost 5 bases, with 9 bases between them. CDR3 sequence reads: CASSLAQGYGYTF. The CDR3 region has the DNA TGTGCCAGCAGCTTAGCCCAGGGTTATGGCTACACCTTC.

The rearrangement links TRBV2 to TRBJ2-7; D possibly corresponds to TRBD1 (5 bases). V was trimmed by 1 base and J by 6 bases, leaving 19 bases between them. The germline V gene encodes CDR1 SNHLY and CDR2 FYNNEI. CDR3 length: 16 amino acids. The CDR3 DNA reads TGTGCCAGCAGTGAAGGTCGGACAACAAGGTCCATCGAGCAGTACTTC. Amino acid sequence: CASSEGRTTRSIEQYF. Variable domain in full (rest from reference TRBV2 and TRBJ2-7): EPEVTQTPSHQVTQMGQEVILRCVPISNHLYFYWYRQILGQKVEFLVSFYNNEISEKSEIFDDQFSVERPDGSNFTLKIRSTKLEDSAMYFCASSEGRTTRSIEQYFGPGTRLTVT.

V gene TRBV28 combines with J gene TRBJ1-2; 7 bases align to TRBD1. CDR3 length equals 12 residues. Germline V lookup: CDR1 MDHEN, CDR2 SYDVKM. The junction had 4 bases not matched to a gene; V was cut back by 5 bases and J by 7 bases. The CDR3 reads CASSATGLGYTF. The CDR3 DNA sequence: TGTGCCAGCAGTGCGACAGGGCTTGGCTACACCTTC.

Notes on this clone: Other DNA variants within this sample encode the same CDR3. The rearrangement joins TRBV18 to TRBJ1-4, with TRBD1 identical over 9 bases. CDR3 length: 14 residues. V lost 3 bases, J lost 7 bases, and 3 bases stayed unmatched. The germline gives CDR1 KGHSH, CDR2 LQKENI. The CDR3 DNA reads TGTGCCAGCTCACCGGGACAGGGCTTTGAAAAACTGTTTTTT. Protein product: CASSPGQGFEKLFF. The full variable domain, its missing parts supplied by reference TRBV18 and TRBJ1-4, is NAGVMQNPRHLVRRRGQEARLRCSPMKGHSHVYWYRQLPEEGLKFMVYLQKENIIDESGMPKERFSAEFPKEGPSILRIQQVVRGDSAAYFCASSPGQGFEKLFFGSGTQLSVL.

CDR3 nucleotide sequence: TGTGCCAGCAGCTTGGGTGAGGGATTGGGCTACACCTTC. Amino acids: CASSLGEGLGYTF. This sequence joins TRBV5-4 and TRBJ1-2; D unresolved. CDR1 is SGHNT, CDR2 YYREEE, per germline (reference sequence). Trimming removed 0 bases at V and 8 bases at J, with 11 bases between. CDR3 length: 13 amino acids. The variable domain in full, completed from reference TRBV5-4 and TRBJ1-2, reads ETGVTQSPTHLIKTRGQQVTLRCSSQSGHNTVSWYQQALGQGPQFIFQYYREEENGRGNFPPRFSGLQFPNYSSELNVNALELDDSALYLCASSLGEGLGYTFGSGTRLTVV.

The V gene is TRBV7-3, the J gene TRBJ1-6, with 8 bases matching TRBD1. The CDR3 is 15 amino acids. Trimming at V came to 6 bases and at J to 7 bases, leaving 8 bases not matched to a gene. Looked up from germline, CDR1 is SGHTA and CDR2 is FQGTGA. The CDR3 loop reads CASSQTGAVNSPLHF. The CDR3 DNA follows: TGTGCCAGCAGTCAGACAGGGGCAGTCAATTCACCCCTCCACTTT. The entire variable domain, with the rest obtained from reference TRBV7-3 and TRBJ1-6, is as follows: GAGVSQTPSNKVTEKGKYVELRCDPISGHTALYWYRQSLGQGPEFLIYFQGTGAADDSGLPNDRFFAVRPEGSVSTLKIQRTERGDSAVYLCASSQTGAVNSPLHFGNGTRLTVT.

This clone was observed once. This chain connects TRBV7-9 to TRBJ1-1; no firm D call. The CDR3 is 16 residues long. V lost 4 bases and J lost 1, with 16 bases in between. Germline V gene data show CDR1 as SEHNR and CDR2 as FQNEAQ (reference sequence). CDR3 DNA sequence: TGTGCCAGCAGCTCTCGACCCGCCCGGGAGAACACTGAAGCTTTCTTT. Its translation is CASSSRPARENTEAFF.

The CDR3 region has the DNA TGTGCCAGCAGTTTATTGGAGGCTAAGGGCACTAATGAAAAACTGTTTTTT. Translating it yields CASSLLEAKGTNEKLFF. V usage is TRBV28 and J usage is TRBJ1-4; D gene ambiguous. The CDR3 length is 17 residues. With 1 base removed from V and 2 bases from J, the gap between germline ends came to 14 bases. Per germline, CDR1 MDHEN and CDR2 SYDVKM.

V usage is TRBV30 and J usage is TRBJ1-1; D remains ambiguous. CDR1 is GTSNPN and CDR2 is SVGIG in the germline V gene (reference sequence). The V end was cut by 0 bases, the J end by 5 bases, with 13 bases between. CDR3 length equals 14 residues. CDR3 nucleotides: TGTGCCTGGAGTGTCGGGGTGGGTCGGACTGAAGCTTTCTTT. Protein sequence: CAWSVGVGRTEAFF.

The gene calls are TRBV28 and TRBJ1-5; D ambiguous. Looked up from germline, CDR1 is MDHEN and CDR2 is SYDVKM. The ends were cut back, 2 bases at V and 5 bases at J, with 13 bases in the middle. This CDR3 is 15 amino acids long. Here the CDR3 reads CASSLGGLNYQPQHF. The CDR3 bases are TGTGCCAGCAGTTTAGGTGGGCTGAATTATCAGCCCCAGCATTTT.

This clone was seen once. This rearrangement joins TRBV30 to TRBJ2-2; 10 positions agree with TRBD2. J lost 5 bases, V lost 7 bases, and 7 bases had no gene match. The CDR3 length is 14 residues. Germline values: CDR1 GTSNPN, CDR2 SVGIG (reference sequence). The CDR3, as DNA: TGTGCCTCGGACCTAGCGGGAGTTACCGGGGAGCTGTTTTTT. Amino acids: CASDLAGVTGELFF.

The chain employs TRBV7-9 and TRBJ1-1, with TRBD1 matching 9 bases. The germline V gene encodes CDR1 SEHNR and CDR2 FQNEAQ (reference sequence). This CDR3 has 16 amino acids. Unmatched junction bases numbered 5, after V lost 3 bases and J lost 0 bases. CDR3 region: CASSLRDRALNTEAFF. In DNA form, the CDR3 reads TGTGCCAGCAGCTTGAGGGACAGGGCTCTGAACACTGAAGCTTTCTTT. The full variable domain, completed using reference TRBV7-9 and TRBJ1-1, is DTGVSQNPRHKITKRGQNVTFRCDPISEHNRLYWYRQTLGQGPEFLTYFQNEAQLEKSRLLSDRFSAERPKGSFSTLEIQRTEQGDSAMYLCASSLRDRALNTEAFFGQGTRLTVV.

V usage is TRBV11-2 and J usage is TRBJ2-2, with 9 bases fitting TRBD2. V shed 5 bases and J 6 bases; nucleotides not matched to a gene: 7. This CDR3 contains 15 residues. Germline V lookup: CDR1 SGHAT, CDR2 FQNNGV. CDR3 nucleotide sequence: TGTGCCAGCAGCCCGGGACTAGCTAACGCCGGGGAGCTGTTTTTT. Amino acids: CASSPGLANAGELFF.

J is TRBJ1-1 and V is TRBV11-3, with 7 bases identical to TRBD1. This CDR3 is built from 16 residues. The germline gives CDR1 SGHNT, CDR2 YENEEA. The V and J ends lost 4 bases and 5 bases, in that order; junction bases with no gene match: 13. CDR3 loop: CASSSRNNRGGTEAFF. Written as DNA, the CDR3 is TGTGCCAGCAGCTCCCGCAACAACAGGGGTGGGACTGAAGCTTTCTTT.

This clone was seen a single time. CDR3 DNA: TGTGCCAGTAGGAAACAGGGGGCCCACGAGCAGTACTTC. This sequence encodes CASRKQGAHEQYF. This chain uses TRBV19 with TRBJ2-7; 9 bases map to TRBD1. The germline V gene has CDR1 LNHDA and CDR2 SQIVND (reference sequence). The CDR3 covers 13 residues. Trimming took 6 bases from V and 5 from J; bases not matched to a gene: 5.

The V and J genes are TRBV18 and TRBJ1-2, with a weak D call TRBD1 (5 bases). The CDR3 consists of 15 residues. Per germline, CDR1 KGHSH and CDR2 LQKENI. Between the trimmed V and J ends, which lost 2 bases and 2 bases, there was a span of 12 bases. CDR3 in amino acids: CASSPNRGQNYGYTF. CDR3 bases: TGTGCCAGCTCACCAAACCGCGGACAAAACTATGGCTACACCTTC.

This sequence joins TRBV5-5 and TRBJ2-7; 9 bases are shared with TRBD2. Germline V CDR1 and CDR2: SGHKS, YYEKEE (reference sequence). The V and J ends lost 2 bases and 1 base, in that order; junction bases with no gene match: 7. This CDR3 comprises 16 residues. The CDR3 DNA reads as TGTGCCAGCAGCTTAATAAGACTAGCGGCTTCCTACGAGCAGTACTTC. It is translated as CASSLIRLAASYEQYF.

The genes are TRBV2 and TRBJ2-1; TRBD2 is a possible D gene (7 bases). V was shortened by 2 bases and J by 7 bases, with 18 bases between the two germline ends. The CDR3 loop spans 16 amino acids. CDR1 and CDR2 from the germline V gene are SNHLY and FYNNEI. The CDR3 coding sequence is TGTGCCAGCAGTGAACCCTTTGGGGGGGGCAGAAATGAGCAGTTCTTC. This sequence encodes CASSEPFGGGRNEQFF.

This chain links TRBV14 with TRBJ2-7, with 12 bases identical to TRBD1. The V gene's germline CDR1 is SGHDN and CDR2 FVKESK. V was clipped by 0 bases and J by 6 bases; unmatched bases: 6. This CDR3 has 16 residues. CDR3 coding DNA: TGTGCCAGCAGCCAAGATCCCGGGACAGGGGGCCGCGAGCAGTACTTC. The encoded protein is CASSQDPGTGGREQYF.

This chain connects TRBV10-3 to TRBJ2-1; D might be TRBD2 (5 bases). CDR3 size: 14 residues. Germline V gives CDR1 ENHRY, CDR2 SYGVKD. Trimming cost V 7 bases and J 8 bases, with 18 bases left between them. The CDR3 loop reads CAITAGRVADEQFF. CDR3 coding DNA: TGTGCCATCACCGCGGGTAGAGTAGCCGATGAGCAGTTCTTC.

Concerning this clone itself: The same CDR3 is also encoded by other DNA sequences in this sample. CDR3 sequence reads: CASSLGTSGFYNEQFF. Written as DNA, the CDR3 is TGTGCCAGCAGCTTAGGGACTAGCGGGTTCTACAATGAGCAGTTCTTC. The V and J genes are TRBV11-1 and TRBJ2-1; 11 bases map to TRBD2. After removal of 1 base from V and 3 bases from J, the junction contained 2 bases not matched to a gene. CDR1 is SGHAT and CDR2 is FQDESV in the germline V gene (reference sequence). The CDR3 is made up of 16 amino acids.

This chain joins TRBV12-3 or TRBV12-4 and TRBJ2-7; D possibly corresponds to TRBD1 (6 bases). This CDR3 has 13 residues. Trimming removed 5 bases from V and 0 bases from J, with 8 bases in between. CDR3 region: CASSRQVSYEQYF. CDR3 DNA sequence: TGTGCCAGCAGTCGACAGGTCTCCTACGAGCAGTACTTC.